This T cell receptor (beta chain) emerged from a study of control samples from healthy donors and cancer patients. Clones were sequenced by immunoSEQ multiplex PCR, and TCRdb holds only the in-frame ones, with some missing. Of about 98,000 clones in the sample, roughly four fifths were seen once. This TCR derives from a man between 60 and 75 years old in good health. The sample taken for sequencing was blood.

The CDR3 here is CASSFVHEQYF. DNA for the CDR3: TGTGCCAGCAGCTTTGTCCACGAGCAGTACTTC. The V and J genes are TRBV5-6 and TRBJ2-7, with unresolved D. Germline-derived CDR1 and CDR2 are SGHDT and YYEEEE. This CDR3 comprises 11 residues. Trimming took off 2 bases at V and 5 bases at J, with 5 bases between the two ends. The whole variable domain, filled in from reference TRBV5-6 and TRBJ2-7, reads DAGVTQSPTHLIKTRGQQVTLRCSPKSGHDTVSWYQQALGQGPQFIFQYYEEEERQRGNFPDRFSGHQFPNYSSELNVNALLLGDSALYLCASSFVHEQYFGPGTRLTVT.